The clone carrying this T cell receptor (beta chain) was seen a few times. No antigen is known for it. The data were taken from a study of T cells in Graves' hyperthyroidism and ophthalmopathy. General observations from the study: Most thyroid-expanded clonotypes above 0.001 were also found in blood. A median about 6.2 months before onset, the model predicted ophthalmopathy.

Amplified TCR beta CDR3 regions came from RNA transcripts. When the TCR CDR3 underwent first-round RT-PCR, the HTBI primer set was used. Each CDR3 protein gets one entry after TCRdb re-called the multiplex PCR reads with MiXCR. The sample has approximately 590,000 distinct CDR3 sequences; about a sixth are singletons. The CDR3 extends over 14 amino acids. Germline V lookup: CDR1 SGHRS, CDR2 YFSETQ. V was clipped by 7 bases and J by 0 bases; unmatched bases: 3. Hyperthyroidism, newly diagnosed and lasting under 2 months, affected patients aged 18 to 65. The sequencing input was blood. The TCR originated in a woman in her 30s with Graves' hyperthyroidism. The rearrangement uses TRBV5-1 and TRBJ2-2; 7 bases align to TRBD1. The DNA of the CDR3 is TGCGCCAGCGCTACAGGGGCGAACACCGGGGAGCTGTTTTTT. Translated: CASATGANTGELFF.